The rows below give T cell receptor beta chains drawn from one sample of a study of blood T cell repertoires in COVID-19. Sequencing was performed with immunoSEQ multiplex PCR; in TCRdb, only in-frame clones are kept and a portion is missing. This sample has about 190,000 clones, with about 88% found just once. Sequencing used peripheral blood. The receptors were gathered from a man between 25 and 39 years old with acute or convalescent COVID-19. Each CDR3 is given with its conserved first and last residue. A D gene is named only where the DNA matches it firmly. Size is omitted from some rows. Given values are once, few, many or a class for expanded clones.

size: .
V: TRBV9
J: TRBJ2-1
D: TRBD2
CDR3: CASSREIAGDTKREQFF
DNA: TGTGCCAGCAGCCGGGAAATAGCGGGCGATACCAAACGAGAGCAGTTCTTC

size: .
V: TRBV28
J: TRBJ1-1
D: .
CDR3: CASSFQQGRSTAEAFF
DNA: TGTGCCAGCAGTTTCCAACAGGGAAGAAGCACGGCTGAAGCTTTCTTT

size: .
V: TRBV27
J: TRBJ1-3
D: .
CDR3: CASSEKHSGNTIYF
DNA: TGTGCCAGCAGCGAAAAACACTCTGGAAACACCATATATTTT

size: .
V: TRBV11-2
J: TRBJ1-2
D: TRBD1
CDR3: CASGRGHEGLGYGYTF
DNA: TGTGCCAGCGGCAGGGGGCATGAGGGGTTAGGCTATGGCTACACCTTC

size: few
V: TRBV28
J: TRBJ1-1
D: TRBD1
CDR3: CASSSTGTGKNTEAFF
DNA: TGTGCCAGCAGTTCAACCGGGACAGGGAAGAACACTGAAGCTTTCTTT

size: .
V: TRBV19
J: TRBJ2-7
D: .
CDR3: CASSIPGGSYEQYF
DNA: TGTGCCAGTAGTATACCCGGGGGATCCTACGAGCAGTACTTC

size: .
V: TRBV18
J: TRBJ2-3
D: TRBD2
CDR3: CASSPIAFGTSIPTQSDTQYF
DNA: TGTGCCAGCTCACCAATCGCCTTTGGGACTAGTATACCCACACAGTCAGATACGCAGTATTTT

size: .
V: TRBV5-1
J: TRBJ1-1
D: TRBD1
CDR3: CAFQGARKVDTEAFF
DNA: TGCGCCTTCCAGGGGGCTAGGAAAGTCGACACTGAAGCTTTCTTT

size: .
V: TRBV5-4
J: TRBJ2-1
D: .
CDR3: CASSLDRFGNEQFF
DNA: TGTGCCAGCAGCTTGGACAGGTTTGGGAATGAGCAGTTCTTC

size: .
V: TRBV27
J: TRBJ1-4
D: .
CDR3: CASSPYEGGEKLFF
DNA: TGTGCCAGCAGTCCCTACGAGGGAGGGGAAAAACTGTTTTTT

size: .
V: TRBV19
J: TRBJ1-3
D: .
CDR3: CASSISGRNTIYF
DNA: TGTGCCAGTAGTATCTCCGGGAGAAACACCATATATTTT

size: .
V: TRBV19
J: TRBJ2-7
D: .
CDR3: CASSIQGLTYEQYF
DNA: TGTGCCAGTAGTATTCAGGGGCTCACCTACGAGCAGTACTTC

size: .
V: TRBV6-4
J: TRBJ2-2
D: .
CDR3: CASSDSSGDTGELFF
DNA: TGTGCCAGCAGTGACTCGTCAGGGGATACCGGGGAGCTGTTTTTT

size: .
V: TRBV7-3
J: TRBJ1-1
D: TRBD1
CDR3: CASSLIPQGGSTNTEAFF
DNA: TGTGCCAGCAGCTTAATTCCTCAAGGGGGCTCCACGAACACTGAAGCTTTCTTT

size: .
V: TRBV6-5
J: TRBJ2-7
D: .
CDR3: CASRDRPYEQYF
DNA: TGTGCCAGCAGGGACAGACCCTACGAGCAGTACTTC

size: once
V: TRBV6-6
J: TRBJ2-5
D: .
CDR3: CASGQQETQYF
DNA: TGTGCCAGCGGACAGCAAGAGACCCAGTACTTC

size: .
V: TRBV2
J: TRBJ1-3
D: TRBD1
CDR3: CASSVLQGLSGNTIYF
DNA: TGTGCCAGCAGTGTGCTACAGGGGCTCTCTGGAAACACCATATATTTT

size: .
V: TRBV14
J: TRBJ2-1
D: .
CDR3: CASSLSKDGIYNEQFF
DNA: TGTGCCAGCAGCCTAAGTAAGGACGGGATATACAATGAGCAGTTCTTC

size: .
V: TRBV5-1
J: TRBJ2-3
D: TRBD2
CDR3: CASSFGSGSGVSTDTQYF
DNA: TGCGCCAGCAGCTTCGGTAGCGGGAGTGGAGTAAGCACAGATACGCAGTATTTT

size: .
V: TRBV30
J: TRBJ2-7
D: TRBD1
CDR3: CAWSVSRGLRNF
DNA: TGTGCCTGGAGTGTAAGCAGGGGGCTGAGGAACTTC

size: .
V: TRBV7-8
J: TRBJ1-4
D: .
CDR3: CASSPGGGGEKLFF
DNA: TGTGCCAGCAGCCCCGGGGGTGGCGGTGAAAAACTGTTTTTT